The sequence of this T cell receptor beta chain was determined in a study of cytomegalovirus exposure and HLA in healthy donors. The CDR3 is 12 amino acids. Germline CDR1 and CDR2: SQVTM and ANQGSEA. The V and J ends lost 6 bases and 1 base respectively, with 9 bases between them. The table came from immunoSEQ multiplex PCR; TCRdb's copy has only in-frame clones and leaves some out. The sample carries about 330,000 clones, roughly 90% recorded once. This clone showed up just once. What it binds is unknown. Donors were drawn from the approximately 110-subject validation cohort, separate from the approximately 670-subject first cohort. Study outcomes and limitations: Published work reported that the classifier diagnosed cytomegalovirus status with high specificity and sensitivity. That first-cohort TCR clusters tended to co-occur in the roughly 130 validation repertoires was found in a later analysis.

This TCR was sampled from a woman aged 25 to 39 in good health and CMV-seropositive. This chain connects TRBV29-1 to TRBJ1-1; D is uncertain. Sequencing was carried out using PBMCs. CDR3 sequence reads: CSVWVPNTEAFF. The CDR3 nucleotides read TGCAGCGTATGGGTCCCGAACACTGAAGCTTTCTTT.